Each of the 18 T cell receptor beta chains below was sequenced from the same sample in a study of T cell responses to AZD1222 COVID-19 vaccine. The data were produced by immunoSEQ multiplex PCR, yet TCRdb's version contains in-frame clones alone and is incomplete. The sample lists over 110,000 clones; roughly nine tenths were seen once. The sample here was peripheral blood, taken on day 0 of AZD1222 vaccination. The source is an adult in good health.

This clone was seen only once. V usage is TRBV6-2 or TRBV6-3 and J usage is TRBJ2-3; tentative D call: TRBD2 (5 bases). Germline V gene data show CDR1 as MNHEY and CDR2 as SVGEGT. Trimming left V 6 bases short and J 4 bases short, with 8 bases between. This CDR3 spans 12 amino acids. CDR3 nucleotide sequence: TGTGCCAGCAGCGCCGGGGCAGATACGCAGTATTTT. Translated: CASSAGADTQYF.

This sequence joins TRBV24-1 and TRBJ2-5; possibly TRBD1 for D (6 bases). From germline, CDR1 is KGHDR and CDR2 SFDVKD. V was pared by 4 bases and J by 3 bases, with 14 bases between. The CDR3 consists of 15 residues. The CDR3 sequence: CATSEPRGQKETQYF. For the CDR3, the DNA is TGTGCCACCAGTGAGCCCCGCGGACAGAAAGAGACCCAGTACTTC.

Here the CDR3 DNA reads TGTGCCAGCAGCCGCGGACAGGGGGCCGGCTATGGCTACACCTTC. This codes for CASSRGQGAGYGYTF. This sequence joins TRBV7-9 and TRBJ1-2; TRBD1 agrees at 11 bases. V lost 5 bases to trimming and J lost 4 bases; unmatched junction nucleotides: 6. The CDR3 loop spans 15 amino acids. The germline V gene has CDR1 SEHNR and CDR2 FQNEAQ (reference sequence).

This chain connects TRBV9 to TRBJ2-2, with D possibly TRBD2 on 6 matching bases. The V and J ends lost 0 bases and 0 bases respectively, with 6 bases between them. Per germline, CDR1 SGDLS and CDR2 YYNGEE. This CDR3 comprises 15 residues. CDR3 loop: CASSVVAANTGELFF. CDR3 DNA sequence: TGTGCCAGCAGCGTAGTAGCGGCGAACACCGGGGAGCTGTTTTTT.

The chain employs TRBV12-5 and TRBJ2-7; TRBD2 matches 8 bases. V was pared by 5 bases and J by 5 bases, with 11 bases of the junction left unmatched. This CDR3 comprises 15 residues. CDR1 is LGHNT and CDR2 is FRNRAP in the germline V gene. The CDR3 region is CASGPLKGLAHEQYF. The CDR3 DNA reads TGTGCTAGTGGTCCCTTAAAAGGACTAGCCCACGAGCAGTACTTC.

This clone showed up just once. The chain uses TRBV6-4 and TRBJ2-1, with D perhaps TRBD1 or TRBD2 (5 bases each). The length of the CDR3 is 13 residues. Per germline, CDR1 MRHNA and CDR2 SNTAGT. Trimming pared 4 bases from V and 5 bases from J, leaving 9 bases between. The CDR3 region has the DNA TGTGCCAGCAGTGTGGGACGGGACAATGAGCAGTTCTTC. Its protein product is CASSVGRDNEQFF.

The CDR3 reads CASSSREIGNSPLHF. Written as DNA, the CDR3 is TGTGCCAGCAGCTCCCGTGAGATTGGAAATTCACCCCTCCACTTT. V is TRBV5-4 and J is TRBJ1-6, with D uncertain. With 3 bases removed from V and 7 bases from J, the gap between germline ends came to 14 bases. CDR1 and CDR2 (germline): SGHNT, YYREEE (reference sequence). CDR3 length equals 15 residues.

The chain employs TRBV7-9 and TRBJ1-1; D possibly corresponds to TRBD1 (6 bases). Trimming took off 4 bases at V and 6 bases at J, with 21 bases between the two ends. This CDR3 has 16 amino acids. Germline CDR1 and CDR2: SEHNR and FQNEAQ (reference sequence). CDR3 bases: TGTGCCAGCAGCTCACCTACCGGTGGGGGGCGGGCTGAAGCTTTCTTT. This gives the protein CASSSPTGGGRAEAFF.

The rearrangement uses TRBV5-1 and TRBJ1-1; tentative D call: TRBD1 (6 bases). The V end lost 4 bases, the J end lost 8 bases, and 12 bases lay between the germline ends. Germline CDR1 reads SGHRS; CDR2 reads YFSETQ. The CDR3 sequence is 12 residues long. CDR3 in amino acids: CASSPETGEAFF. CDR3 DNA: TGCGCCAGCAGCCCGGAGACAGGAGAAGCTTTCTTT.

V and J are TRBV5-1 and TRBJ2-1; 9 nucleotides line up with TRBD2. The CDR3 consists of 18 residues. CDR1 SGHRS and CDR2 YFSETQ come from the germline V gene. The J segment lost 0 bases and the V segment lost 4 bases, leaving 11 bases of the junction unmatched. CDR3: CASSVSSLAGPSYNEQFF. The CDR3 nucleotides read TGCGCCAGCAGCGTCAGCTCCCTAGCGGGACCCTCCTACAATGAGCAGTTCTTC. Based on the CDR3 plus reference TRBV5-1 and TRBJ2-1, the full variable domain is KAGVTQTPRYLIKTRGQQVTLSCSPISGHRSVSWYQQTPGQGLQFLFEYFSETQRNKGNFPGRFSGRQFSNSRSEMNVSTLELGDSALYLCASSVSSLAGPSYNEQFFGPGTRLTVL.

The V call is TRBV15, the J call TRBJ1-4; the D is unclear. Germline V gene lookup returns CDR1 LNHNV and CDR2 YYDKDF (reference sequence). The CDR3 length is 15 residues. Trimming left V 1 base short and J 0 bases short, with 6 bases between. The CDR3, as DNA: TGTGCCACCAGCAGAGTGGATGCAACTAATGAAAAACTGTTTTTT. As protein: CATSRVDATNEKLFF.

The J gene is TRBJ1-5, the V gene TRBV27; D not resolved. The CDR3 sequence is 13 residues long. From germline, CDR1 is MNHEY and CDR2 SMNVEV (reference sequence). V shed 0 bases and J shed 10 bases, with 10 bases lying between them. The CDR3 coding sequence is TGTGCCAGCAGTTTATCGCGCAGATTCCCCCAGCATTTT. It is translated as CASSLSRRFPQHF.

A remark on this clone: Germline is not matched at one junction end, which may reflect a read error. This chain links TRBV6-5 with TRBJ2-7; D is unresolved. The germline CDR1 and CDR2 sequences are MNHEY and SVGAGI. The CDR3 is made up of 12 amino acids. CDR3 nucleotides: TGTGCCAGCAGGACCCTCTCCAACGAGCAGTACTTC. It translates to CASRTLSNEQYF.

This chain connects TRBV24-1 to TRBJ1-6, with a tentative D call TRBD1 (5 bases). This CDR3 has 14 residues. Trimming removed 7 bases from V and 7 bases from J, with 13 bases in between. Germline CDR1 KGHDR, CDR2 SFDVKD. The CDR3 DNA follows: TGTGCCACCAGGAGGGACCGAAGGAATTCACCCCTCCACTTT. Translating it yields CATRRDRRNSPLHF.

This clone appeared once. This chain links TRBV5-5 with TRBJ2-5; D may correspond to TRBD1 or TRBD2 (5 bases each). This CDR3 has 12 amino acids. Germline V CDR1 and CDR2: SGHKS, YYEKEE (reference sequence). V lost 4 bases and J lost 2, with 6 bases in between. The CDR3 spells CASSGGQETQYF. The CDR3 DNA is TGTGCCAGCAGCGGGGGACAAGAGACCCAGTACTTC.

The CDR3 nucleotides read TGCGCCAGCAGCTTGACTAGCGGGGTTACTAGCACAGATACGCAGTATTTT. Its translation: CASSLTSGVTSTDTQYF. V is TRBV5-1 and J is TRBJ2-3; 10 nucleotides line up with TRBD2. The CDR3 runs to 17 residues. Losses at the gene ends were 1 base for V and 0 bases for J; bases not matched to a gene: 5. From germline, CDR1 is SGHRS and CDR2 YFSETQ.

DNA of the CDR3: TGTGCCAGCAGCGACTCCCCGGGACTAGCGGGAGGGCCCGATGAGCAGTTCTTC. Translation gives CASSDSPGLAGGPDEQFF. The gene calls are TRBV9 and TRBJ2-1, with TRBD2 matching over 16 bases. Germline lookup yields CDR1 SGDLS and CDR2 YYNGEE. The V gene end was trimmed by 3 bases and the J gene end by 8 bases; junction bases not matched to a gene: 11. There are 18 residues in the CDR3.

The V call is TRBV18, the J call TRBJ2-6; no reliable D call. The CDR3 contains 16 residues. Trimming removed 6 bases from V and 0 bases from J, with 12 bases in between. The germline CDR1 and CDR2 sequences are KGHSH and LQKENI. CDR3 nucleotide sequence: TGTGCCAGCTCTCAGACCGACGTCTCTGGGGCCAACGTCCTGACTTTC. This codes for CASSQTDVSGANVLTF.